This T cell receptor (beta chain) was identified during a study of blood T cell repertoires in COVID-19. Study-wide context: COVID-19 samples collected from the United States, Italy and Spain covered acute and convalescent phases.

Germline assignment: CDR1 SGHRS and CDR2 YFSETQ. The CDR3 runs 16 residues. V was clipped by 4 bases and J by 2 bases, with 17 bases between them. The data were produced by immunoSEQ multiplex PCR, yet TCRdb's version contains in-frame clones alone and is incomplete. The table has 200,000 to 300,000 clones, about 87% seen once. Material: peripheral blood. The chain uses TRBV5-1 and TRBJ2-3, with D tentatively TRBD1 (6 bases). The clonotype comes from a man between 60 and 70 years old who had recovered from COVID-19. CDR3 loop: CASSIRDTSYTDTQYF. The CDR3 DNA follows: TGCGCCAGCAGCATTAGGGACACCTCATACACAGATACGCAGTATTTT. The full variable domain, completed using reference TRBV5-1 and TRBJ2-3, is KAGVTQTPRYLIKTRGQQVTLSCSPISGHRSVSWYQQTPGQGLQFLFEYFSETQRNKGNFPGRFSGRQFSNSRSEMNVSTLELGDSALYLCASSIRDTSYTDTQYFGPGTRLTVL.